The source of this TCR beta chain is a study of blood T cell repertoires in COVID-19. About the research overall: The United States, Italy and Spain supplied acute and convalescent COVID-19 samples.

Germline CDR1 SNHLY, CDR2 FYNNEI. The CDR3 is 15 amino acids. V shed 4 bases and J 5 bases; nucleotides not matched to a gene: 5. This clone appeared a single time. TCRdb's copy holds only in-frame clones and misses some; the assay was immunoSEQ multiplex PCR. The sample consists of about 350,000 clones, approximately 90% of them appearing once. This TCR derives from a woman aged 55-70 years with COVID-19, enrolled during active disease. Specimen: peripheral blood. The chain links TRBV2 to TRBJ1-5, with 10 bases lining up with TRBD1. CDR3 coding DNA: TGTGCCAGCAGTGGGGACAGGGGACGAGATCAGCCCCAGCATTTT. Translating it yields CASSGDRGRDQPQHF.